A single T cell receptor (beta chain) is shown here with its context. Its antigen is as yet unknown. The entry originates in a study of blood T cells in healthy people across ages. Findings of the study overall: No conclusive comparison of naive versus antigen-experienced cells was possible with unsorted PBMCs. Donor CMV infection status was unknown, possibly confounding age-related changes in expanded clonotypes. Donors of long life had a larger count of naive CD4+ cells and greater diversity than aged donors.

Alongside a J-beta primer mix, a sample-barcoded 5' primer served in a second PCR lasting 7 to 11 cycles. Any given sample supplied a minimum of 3 million CDR3-containing paired-end reads. TCRdb re-called the 5' RACE reads through MiXCR, storing one row per CDR3 protein. The sample carries hundreds of thousands of distinct CDR3 sequences, around 38% recorded once. Germline lookup yields CDR1 DFQATT and CDR2 SNEGSKA (reference sequence). The CDR3 totals 14 residues. Deletions cut 3 bases from V and 3 bases from J, with 11 bases between. J is TRBJ1-4 and V is TRBV20-1; weak D call: TRBD1 (5 bases). The source material was blood. The TCR was taken from a man older than 75 in good health. The CDR3 coding sequence is TGCAGTGCTAGTGGGACGGAAGCTAATGAAAAACTGTTTTTT. Translation: CSASGTEANEKLFF.